This record looks at one TCR beta chain sequence and its context. Its antigen remains unknown. The data are from a study of post-analysis software for immune sequencing data. Study observations and caveats: Included in a set of a handful of TRBV segments more frequent in patients than controls were TRBV5-6, TRBV5-1 and TRBV20-1.

Prepared TCR beta cDNA libraries contained unique molecular identifiers. One entry per CDR3 protein results from TCRdb running MiXCR on the PCR reads. The sample lists about 540,000 distinct CDR3 sequences; around 31% were seen once. V lost 8 bases, J lost 0 bases, and 7 bases stayed unmatched. This CDR3 comprises 14 residues. Germline assignment: CDR1 MNHNS and CDR2 SASEGT. The chain couples TRBV6-1 to TRBJ2-7; 7 bases fit TRBD1. The sample was blood. The clonotype comes from a girl between 2 and 17 years old with multiple sclerosis. In nucleotides, the CDR3 is TGTGCCAGCTCGGAACAGGGGAGCTCCTACGAGCAGTACTTC. Encoded protein: CASSEQGSSYEQYF.